This T cell receptor beta chain was sequenced during a study of CD8+ T cells in alopecia areata (dated by TCRdb to 2016 to 2019). About the study as a whole: Treated patients were enrolled in an open-label pilot trial of oral tofacitinib at 5 to 10 mg twice daily for moderate-to-severe alopecia areata. Tofacitinib was given for 6 to 18 months, followed by 6 months of follow-up off drug to assess delayed response and recurrence. For the treated patients, the SALT score, which quantifies what percentage of scalp surface area is affected, served as the measure of disease severity. High-throughput TCRbeta sequencing was used to examine T cell clonal expansion in alopecia areata in both the C3H/HeJ mouse model and human patients. In humans, TCRbeta sequencing was performed on scalp tissue and on sorted CD4+ and CD8+ peripheral blood T cells from healthy controls and from patients with patchy or totalis/universalis alopecia areata. Patients on tofacitinib were biopsied at baseline and after 4 and 24 weeks of treatment, and several of the patients also had a later scalp biopsy. Clonality in the scalp was compared among normal scalp (n=4), patchy alopecia areata scalp (n=8), and alopecia totalis/universalis scalp (n=8). The RNA source kit depended on sample type: the PAXgene miRNA kit for fixed scalp, the miRNeasy kit for PBMCs, and the RNeasy kit for mouse skin. immunoSEQ multiplex PCR using 35 Vbeta forward primers and 13 Jbeta reverse primers was used to amplify TCRbeta CDR3 regions.

The library relied on the immunoSEQ multiplex PCR assay. To provide template for TCR sequencing, every sample had RNA extracted and reverse transcribed into cDNA. SuperScript III was used to make first-strand cDNA, primed with a 2:1 mix of oligo-dT and random hexamers. A synthetic immune receptor repertoire was used to gauge amplification bias, and whatever bias remained was removed computationally. For the original study's pipeline: Raw reads were preprocessed to remove errors, and CDR3 was defined according to IMGT conventions as the region from the conserved cysteine to phenylalanine. To get clonality, Shannon entropy was normalized by log2 of the number of productive unique TCRs and the result was subtracted from 1. Whether each scalp clone was CD4 or CD8 was inferred by checking scalp TCRbeta sequences against the CD4 and CD8 repertoires from sorted blood. TCRdb limited this immuneACCESS table to in-frame rearrangements with V and J called. A share of clones is missing; checked studies link under half to unresolved V genes, and the rest is unexplained. That table is the source of V, J and clone size, and D and trimming were worked out from the DNA. The sample has 200,000 to 250,000 clones on record, roughly two fifths of them singletons. The top ten clones comprise around 0.48% of the sample.

Results and caveats for the whole study, not just this receptor: Scalp clonality and the number of expanded CD8+ clones among the top 100 scalp clones were significantly decreased by tofacitinib. The treated cohort was small, with a single nonresponder, so links between baseline CD8+ expansion and response need larger studies. Compared with normal scalp, lesional scalp had higher clonality and more expanded CD8+ clones, particularly in alopecia totalis/universalis, a pattern that suggests antigenic drive. Many expanded lesional clones persisted in scalp and blood during tofacitinib treatment, which may partly explain relapse after stopping treatment. TCR sequences shared between patients were less clear than in mice, possibly partly because of HLA diversity in the patient population. Resident alphabeta T cells in normal human skin are also sequenced, complicating scalp TCR repertoire analysis, unlike mouse skin dominated by gammadelta T cells.

According to the study, the label for this sample's treatment or condition signals: oral pan-JAK inhibitor, 5-10 mg twice daily. From alopecia areata patients, peripheral blood was collected along with lesional scalp punch biopsies. PBMCs were separated by density centrifugation and stained for CD3, CD4 and CD8, after which CD4+ and CD8+ T cells were sorted on a FACSAria. V is pared back by 0 bases and J by 7 bases, with 10 bases lying between the germline termini. Looking up the germline V gene (reference sequence) yields CDR1 SGHNT and CDR2 YYREEE. Measured from the cysteine to the phenylalanine, the CDR3 is 13 residues long. Only CDR3 DNA is held: 39 bases, read in frame from base 1. On this clone: What this receptor recognizes is not known. Base qualities were left out, and no much larger clone turns up one base away.

The V and J genes are TRBV5-4 and TRBJ2-5; the D gene assignment is ambiguous. Material: CD4+ T cells sorted from blood, obtained between weeks 30 and 35, from a patient treated with tofacitinib. The source is a human donor with alopecia areata. The CDR3 corresponds to CASSLDRPGTQYF. The DNA sequence reads TGTGCCAGCAGCTTGGACAGACCAGGGACCCAGTACTTC. With the portions outside the CDR3 filled from the reference TRBV5-4 and TRBJ2-5 genes, the complete variable region becomes ETGVTQSPTHLIKTRGQQVTLRCSSQSGHNTVSWYQQALGQGPQFIFQYYREEENGRGNFPPRFSGLQFPNYSSELNVNALELDDSALYLCASSLDRPGTQYFGPGTRLLVL.